This TCR beta chain was obtained from a study of T cells in Graves' hyperthyroidism and ophthalmopathy. Overall study context: Before any treatment, at initial diagnosis, peripheral blood was collected.

The CDR3 runs 15 residues. The germline CDR1 and CDR2 sequences are SGHRS and YFSETQ. Trimming took off 2 bases at V and 1 base at J, with 11 bases between the two ends. Amplified TCR beta CDR3 regions derived from RNA transcripts. Using the HTBI primer set, a first-round RT-PCR was run on the TCR CDR3. From the multiplex PCR reads, TCRdb called clonotypes with MiXCR, one entry per CDR3 protein. The table includes hundreds of thousands of distinct CDR3 sequences, around 14% detected once. The sequence derives from a woman aged 18-35 years with Graves' hyperthyroidism that later progressed to Graves' ophthalmopathy. The sequenced material came from blood. The chain recombines TRBV5-1 with TRBJ2-3, with D unresolved. The CDR3 spells CASSFGDHRTDTQYF. In nucleotides, the CDR3 is TGCGCCAGCAGCTTCGGAGACCACCGCACAGATACGCAGTATTTT.